This T cell receptor (beta chain) was captured in a study of T cells expressing NK-cell markers. The CDR3 spans 16 residues. The authors generated TCR beta cDNA through 5'RACE template switching with UMIs. TCRdb reprocessed the 5' RACE reads; each CDR3 protein has one entry and no DNA is given. The sample table includes approximately 170,000 distinct CDR3 sequences. The TCR comes from a man aged 18-70 years in good health. Sequencing was carried out using blood T cells: a sorted CD56 or NKG2C T cell subset, CD4+ or CD8+ T cells, or bulk PBMC T cells (not recorded which). The V and J genes are TRBV12-3 or TRBV12-4 and TRBJ2-1; the D call of TRBD2 rests on TCRdb alone, since no DNA is present to check it. The CDR3 loop reads CASSPTRTSGDNEQFF.